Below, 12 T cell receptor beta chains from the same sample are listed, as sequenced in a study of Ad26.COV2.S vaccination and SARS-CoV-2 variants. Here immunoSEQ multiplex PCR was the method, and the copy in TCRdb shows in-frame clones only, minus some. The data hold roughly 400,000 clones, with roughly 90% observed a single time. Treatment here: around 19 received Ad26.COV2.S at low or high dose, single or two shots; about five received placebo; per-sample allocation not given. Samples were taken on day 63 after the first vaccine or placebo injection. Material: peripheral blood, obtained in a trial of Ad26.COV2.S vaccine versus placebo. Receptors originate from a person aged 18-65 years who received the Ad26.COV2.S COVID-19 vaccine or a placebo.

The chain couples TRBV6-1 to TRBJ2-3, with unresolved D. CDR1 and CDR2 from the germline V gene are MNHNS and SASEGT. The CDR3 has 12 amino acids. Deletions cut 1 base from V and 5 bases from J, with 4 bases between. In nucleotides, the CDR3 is TGTGCCAGCAGTGAAGAAGGAGATACGCAGTATTTT. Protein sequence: CASSEEGDTQYF.

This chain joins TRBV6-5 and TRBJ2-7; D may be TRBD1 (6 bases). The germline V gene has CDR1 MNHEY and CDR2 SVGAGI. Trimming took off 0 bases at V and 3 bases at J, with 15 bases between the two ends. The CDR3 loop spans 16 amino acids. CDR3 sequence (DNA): TGTGCCAGCAGTTACTCAGGGGGAGAAATCAACTACGAGCAGTACTTC. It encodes CASSYSGGEINYEQYF.

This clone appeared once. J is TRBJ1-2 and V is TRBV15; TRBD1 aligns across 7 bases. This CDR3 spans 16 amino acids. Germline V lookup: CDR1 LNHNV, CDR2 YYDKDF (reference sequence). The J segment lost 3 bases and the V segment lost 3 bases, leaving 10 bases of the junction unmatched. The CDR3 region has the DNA TGTGCCACCAGCAGGGAGGTAGGGACAGACTACTATGGCTACACCTTC. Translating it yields CATSREVGTDYYGYTF.

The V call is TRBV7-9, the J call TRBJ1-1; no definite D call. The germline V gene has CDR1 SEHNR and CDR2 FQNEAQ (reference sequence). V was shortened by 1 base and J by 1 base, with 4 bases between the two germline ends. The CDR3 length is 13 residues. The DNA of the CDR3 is TGTGCCAGCAGCTTAGTACCGAACACTGAAGCTTTCTTT. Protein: CASSLVPNTEAFF. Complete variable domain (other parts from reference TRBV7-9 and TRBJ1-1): DTGVSQNPRHKITKRGQNVTFRCDPISEHNRLYWYRQTLGQGPEFLTYFQNEAQLEKSRLLSDRFSAERPKGSFSTLEIQRTEQGDSAMYLCASSLVPNTEAFFGQGTRLTVV.

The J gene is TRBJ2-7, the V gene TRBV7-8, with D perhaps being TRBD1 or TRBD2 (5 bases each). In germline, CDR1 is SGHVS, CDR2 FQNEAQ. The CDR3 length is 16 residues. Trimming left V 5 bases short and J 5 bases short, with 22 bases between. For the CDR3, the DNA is TGTGCCAGCAGCCCAGTCCGACTGCCAGGGACGCACGAGCAGTACTTC. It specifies CASSPVRLPGTHEQYF.

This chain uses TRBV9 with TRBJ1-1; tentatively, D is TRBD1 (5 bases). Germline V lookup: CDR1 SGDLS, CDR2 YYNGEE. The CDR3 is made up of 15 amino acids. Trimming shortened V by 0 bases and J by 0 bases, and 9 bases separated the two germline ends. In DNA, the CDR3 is TGTGCCAGCAGCGTAGGCTGGGGCTTGAACACTGAAGCTTTCTTT. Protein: CASSVGWGLNTEAFF.

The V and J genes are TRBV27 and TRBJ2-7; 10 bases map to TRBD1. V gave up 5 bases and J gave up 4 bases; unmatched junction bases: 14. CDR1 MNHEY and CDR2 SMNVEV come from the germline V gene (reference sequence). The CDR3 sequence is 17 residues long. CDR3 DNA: TGTGCCAGCAGTCCGACCCTACGGACAGGGGGGCGGTACGAGCAGTACTTC. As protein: CASSPTLRTGGRYEQYF.

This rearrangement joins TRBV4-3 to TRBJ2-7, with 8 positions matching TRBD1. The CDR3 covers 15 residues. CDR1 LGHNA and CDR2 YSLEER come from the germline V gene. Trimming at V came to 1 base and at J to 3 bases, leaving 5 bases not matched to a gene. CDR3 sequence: CASSQAWTGSYEQYF. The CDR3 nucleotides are TGCGCCAGCAGCCAAGCTTGGACAGGGAGCTACGAGCAGTACTTC.

The CDR3 DNA reads TGTGCCAGCAGTTTAAAGGGACCTTGGTTAAGCGGACGTAATCAGCCCCAGCATTTT. Amino acids: CASSLKGPWLSGRNQPQHF. The chain is built from TRBV28 and TRBJ1-5; weak D call: TRBD1 (5 bases). Trimming removed 2 bases from V and 4 bases from J, with 24 bases in between. CDR3 length: 19 residues. The germline V gene has CDR1 MDHEN and CDR2 SYDVKM.

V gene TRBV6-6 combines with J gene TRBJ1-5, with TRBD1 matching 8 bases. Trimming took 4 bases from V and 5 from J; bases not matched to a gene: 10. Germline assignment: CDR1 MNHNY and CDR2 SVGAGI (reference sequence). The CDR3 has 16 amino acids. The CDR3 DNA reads TGTGCCAGCAGTTCTCCGGACAGGGCCGATTATCAGCCCCAGCATTTT. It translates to CASSSPDRADYQPQHF.

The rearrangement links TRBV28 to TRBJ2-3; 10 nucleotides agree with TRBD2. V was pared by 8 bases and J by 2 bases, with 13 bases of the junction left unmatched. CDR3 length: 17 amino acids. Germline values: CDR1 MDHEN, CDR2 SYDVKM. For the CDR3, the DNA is TGTGCCAGCGGCTGGCCCGGGACTAGCGAAGACACAGATACGCAGTATTTT. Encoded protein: CASGWPGTSEDTDTQYF.

The CDR3 protein is CASSRGPSSYNSPLHF. The CDR3 bases are TGTGCCAGCAGCAGGGGGCCGAGCTCCTATAATTCACCCCTCCACTTT. This rearrangement joins TRBV9 to TRBJ1-6; 7 bases are a match to TRBD1. Germline CDR1 reads SGDLS; CDR2 reads YYNGEE. J gave up 0 bases and V 4 bases, and 4 bases lay outside the gene matches. This CDR3 has 16 residues. The whole variable domain, remainder taken from reference TRBV9 and TRBJ1-6, is DSGVTQTPKHLITATGQRVTLRCSPRSGDLSVYWYQQSLDQGLQFLIQYYNGEERAKGNILERFSAQQFPDLHSELNLSSLELGDSALYFCASSRGPSSYNSPLHFGNGTRLTVT.